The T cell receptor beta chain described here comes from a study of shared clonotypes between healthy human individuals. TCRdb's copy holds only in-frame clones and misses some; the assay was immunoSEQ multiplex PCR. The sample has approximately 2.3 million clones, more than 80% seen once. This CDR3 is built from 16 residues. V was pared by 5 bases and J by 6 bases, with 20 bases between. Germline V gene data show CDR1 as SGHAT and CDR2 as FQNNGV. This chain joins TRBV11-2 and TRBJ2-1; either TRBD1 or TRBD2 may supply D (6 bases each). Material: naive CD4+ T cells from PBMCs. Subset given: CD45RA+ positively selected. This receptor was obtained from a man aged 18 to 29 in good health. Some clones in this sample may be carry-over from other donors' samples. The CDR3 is CASSAIGGYGSNEQFF. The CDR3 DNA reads TGTGCCAGCAGCGCCATAGGGGGGTACGGGAGCAATGAGCAGTTCTTC.